Below are 18 T cell receptor beta chains sequenced from a single sample in a study of CD4 T cells in relation to SARS-CoV-2 and coronaviruses. Unexposed donor CD4+ T cells date from 2011-2018, before the COVID-19 pandemic. The cells were cultured for over eight days before CD4+ T cells were isolated. The data were produced by immunoSEQ multiplex PCR, yet TCRdb's version contains in-frame clones alone and is incomplete. The table has tens of thousands of clones, 55% to 80% seen once. Their cognate antigens are unknown. Sequenced: CD4+ T cells from PBMCs, cultured in vitro. These receptors originate from a human donor in good health.

This clone has just a few counts. The chain links TRBV27 to TRBJ2-2; 8 bases align to TRBD1. Germline V lookup: CDR1 MNHEY, CDR2 SMNVEV (reference sequence). The CDR3 totals 14 residues. The V segment lost 7 bases and the J segment 0 bases; nucleotides outside the gene matches: 1. The CDR3 region is CASKQGANTGELFF. CDR3 nucleotide sequence: TGTGCCAGCAAACAGGGGGCGAACACCGGGGAGCTGTTTTTT.

The rearrangement uses TRBV3-1 (or the pseudogene TRBV3-2) and TRBJ2-2; 9 bases match TRBD1. Trimming took 1 base from V and 6 from J; bases not matched to a gene: 6. Germline V gives CDR1 LGHDT, CDR2 YNNKEL (reference sequence). CDR3 length: 16 amino acids. The CDR3, as DNA: TGTGCCAGCAGCCAAGCCGTACAGGGGGCCGCCGGGGAGCTGTTTTTT. Its translation is CASSQAVQGAAGELFF.

The rearrangement links TRBV5-1 to TRBJ2-7; 8 nucleotides align to TRBD1. The length of the CDR3 is 14 residues. The V gene end was trimmed by 2 bases and the J gene end by 0 bases; junction bases not matched to a gene: 1. In germline, CDR1 is SGHRS, CDR2 YFSETQ. DNA for the CDR3: TGCGCCAGCAGCTTCCAGGGGGCCTCCTACGAGCAGTACTTC. Translating it yields CASSFQGASYEQYF.

This clone was detected only a few times. The chain employs TRBV5-1 and TRBJ2-7, with D maybe TRBD2 (5 bases). The V end lost 4 bases, the J end lost 9 bases, and 23 bases lay between the germline ends. The CDR3 extends over 15 amino acids. CDR1 and CDR2 from the germline V gene are SGHRS and YFSETQ. CDR3 coding DNA: TGCGCCAGCAGCCAGTTACCCAGCGGAGCCGGAGTGCAGTACTTC. It specifies CASSQLPSGAGVQYF.

The CDR3 coding sequence is TGCAGCGTTGAGGGGGGCGCGGGTCAGCCCCAGCATTTT. It translates to CSVEGGAGQPQHF. The genes are TRBV29-1 and TRBJ1-5; perhaps TRBD1 as D (6 bases). Germline lookup yields CDR1 SQVTM and CDR2 ANQGSEA. With 3 bases removed from V and 6 bases from J, the gap between germline ends came to 12 bases. The CDR3 contains 13 residues. Full variable domain (outside the CDR3, taken from reference TRBV29-1 and TRBJ1-5): SAVISQKPSRDICQRGTSLTIQCQVDSQVTMMFWYRQQPGQSLTLIATANQGSEATYESGFVIDKFPISRPNLTFSTLTVSNMSPEDSSIYLCSVEGGAGQPQHFGDGTRLSIL.

In this sample, this clone turned up a few times. This chain links TRBV6-5 with TRBJ1-1; unclear D gene. The length of the CDR3 is 16 residues. Trimming removed 2 bases from V and 3 bases from J, with 16 bases in between. Looked up from germline, CDR1 is MNHEY and CDR2 is SVGAGI. Here the CDR3 reads CASSYAIRQLDTEAFF. CDR3 coding DNA: TGTGCCAGCAGTTACGCTATACGACAACTCGACACTGAAGCTTTCTTT.

The V gene is TRBV5-1, the J gene TRBJ2-2; D might be TRBD1 (6 bases). The CDR3 contains 14 residues. CDR1 and CDR2 (germline): SGHRS, YFSETQ. V dropped 3 bases and J dropped 1 base, with 7 bases sitting between them. CDR3: CASSSGQNTGELFF. The DNA of the CDR3 is TGCGCCAGCAGCTCGGGACAGAACACCGGGGAGCTGTTTTTT. The whole variable domain, filled in from reference TRBV5-1 and TRBJ2-2, reads KAGVTQTPRYLIKTRGQQVTLSCSPISGHRSVSWYQQTPGQGLQFLFEYFSETQRNKGNFPGRFSGRQFSNSRSEMNVSTLELGDSALYLCASSSGQNTGELFFGEGSRLTVL.

The table lists this clone with a few counts. The chain joins TRBV3-1 (or the pseudogene TRBV3-2) to TRBJ2-7; D gene ambiguous. CDR1 and CDR2 from the germline V gene are LGHDT and YNNKEL (reference sequence). The germline V and J ends were trimmed by 5 bases and 5 bases, with 13 bases remaining between them. The CDR3 is 13 residues long. CDR3 amino acids: CASSRVGVDEQYF. The CDR3 nucleotides are TGTGCCAGCAGCAGGGTAGGAGTCGACGAGCAGTACTTC.

The chain carries TRBV6-5 and TRBJ2-1, with 8 bases that match TRBD2. The CDR3 consists of 15 residues. The ends lost 11 bases at V and 4 bases at J; junction bases unmatched: 13. In germline, CDR1 is MNHEY, CDR2 SVGAGI. The CDR3 here is CAVGKRSGGYNEQFF. As DNA, the CDR3 is TGTGCCGTCGGAAAACGGAGCGGGGGATACAATGAGCAGTTCTTC.

This clone was recorded a few times. V gene TRBV6-2 or TRBV6-3 combines with J gene TRBJ2-2; 8 nucleotides align to TRBD2. Germline-derived CDR1 and CDR2 are MNHEY and SVGEGT. V was pared by 7 bases and J by 5 bases, with 15 bases of the junction left unmatched. The CDR3 loop spans 17 amino acids. This CDR3 is CASTPSGGASRTGELFF. CDR3 nucleotides: TGTGCCAGCACCCCATCGGGAGGGGCGAGTAGGACCGGGGAGCTGTTTTTT.

This rearrangement joins TRBV9 to TRBJ1-3; D is perhaps TRBD1 (5 bases). Germline-derived CDR1 and CDR2 are SGDLS and YYNGEE. The ends were cut back, 4 bases at V and 5 bases at J, with 10 bases in the middle. This CDR3 spans 13 amino acids. CDR3 coding DNA: TGTGCCAGCAGCTCGAGGGGTCGAAACACCATATATTTT. This encodes CASSSRGRNTIYF.

The count of this clone is one. The chain employs TRBV27 and TRBJ2-1; D not resolved. This CDR3 has 14 residues. Germline V gene lookup returns CDR1 MNHEY and CDR2 SMNVEV (reference sequence). V was trimmed by 2 bases and J by 4 bases, leaving 9 bases between them. The CDR3 DNA follows: TGTGCCAGCAGTTTACTCCGAGAATACAATGAGCAGTTCTTC. Its translation is CASSLLREYNEQFF.

V usage is TRBV12-3 or TRBV12-4 and J usage is TRBJ1-3; D call uncertain. Trimming cost V 6 bases and J 4 bases, with 7 bases left between them. This CDR3 is 12 amino acids long. The CDR3 reads CASSLLGNTIYF. CDR3 nucleotides: TGTGCCAGCAGCCTCCTAGGAAACACCATATATTTT.

The chain joins TRBV18 to TRBJ2-6; the D gene is possibly TRBD2 (6 bases). Trimming took off 0 bases at V and 3 bases at J, with 15 bases between the two ends. The CDR3 has 18 amino acids. The germline CDR1 and CDR2 sequences are KGHSH and LQKENI. CDR3 coding DNA: TGTGCCAGCTCACCACCGGGCGGAGGGAGCGGTGGGGCCAACGTCCTGACTTTC. Protein sequence: CASSPPGGGSGGANVLTF. Together with reference TRBV18 and TRBJ2-6, the CDR3 gives the full variable domain: NAGVMQNPRHLVRRRGQEARLRCSPMKGHSHVYWYRQLPEEGLKFMVYLQKENIIDESGMPKERFSAEFPKEGPSILRIQQVVRGDSAAYFCASSPPGGGSGGANVLTFGAGSRLTVL.

This clone was seen only a few times. The V gene is TRBV5-1, the J gene TRBJ2-7; no firm D call. The germline V gene encodes CDR1 SGHRS and CDR2 YFSETQ. Trimming removed 0 bases at V and 0 bases at J, with 7 bases between. The CDR3 extends over 14 amino acids. The CDR3 sequence is CASSLAISSYEQYF. CDR3 sequence (DNA): TGCGCCAGCAGCTTGGCTATCAGCTCCTACGAGCAGTACTTC.

The gene calls are TRBV7-6 and TRBJ2-3, with 10 positions matching TRBD2. The length of the CDR3 is 18 residues. J was trimmed by 3 bases and V by 5 bases; bases with no gene match: 14. The germline gives CDR1 SGHVS, CDR2 FNYEAQ. CDR3 amino acids: CASSPHQASGGMTDTQYF. The CDR3 DNA follows: TGTGCCAGCAGCCCCCACCAGGCTAGCGGGGGCATGACAGATACGCAGTATTTT. The whole variable domain, filled in from reference TRBV7-6 and TRBJ2-3, reads GAGVSQSPRYKVTKRGQDVALRCDPISGHVSLYWYRQALGQGPEFLTYFNYEAQQDKSGLPNDRFSAERPEGSISTLTIQRTEQRDSAMYRCASSPHQASGGMTDTQYFGPGTRLTVL.

The chain couples TRBV5-6 to TRBJ1-2; D remains ambiguous. The V and J ends lost 1 base and 4 bases respectively, with 14 bases between them. CDR1 is SGHDT, CDR2 YYEEEE, per germline. This CDR3 is built from 15 residues. Here the CDR3 reads CASSLTGMGFYGYTF. CDR3 nucleotide sequence: TGTGCCAGCAGCTTGACTGGTATGGGTTTCTATGGCTACACCTTC.

This clone has just a few counts. The gene calls are TRBV6-2 or TRBV6-3 and TRBJ1-5; TRBD1 matches 7 bases. Looked up from germline, CDR1 is MNHEY and CDR2 is SVGEGT. V lost 3 bases and J lost 8; bases outside the gene matches: 10. The CDR3 has 15 residues. CDR3 region: CASSYSGQAREPQHF. In nucleotides, the CDR3 is TGTGCCAGCAGTTATTCAGGACAGGCCCGGGAGCCCCAGCATTTT.